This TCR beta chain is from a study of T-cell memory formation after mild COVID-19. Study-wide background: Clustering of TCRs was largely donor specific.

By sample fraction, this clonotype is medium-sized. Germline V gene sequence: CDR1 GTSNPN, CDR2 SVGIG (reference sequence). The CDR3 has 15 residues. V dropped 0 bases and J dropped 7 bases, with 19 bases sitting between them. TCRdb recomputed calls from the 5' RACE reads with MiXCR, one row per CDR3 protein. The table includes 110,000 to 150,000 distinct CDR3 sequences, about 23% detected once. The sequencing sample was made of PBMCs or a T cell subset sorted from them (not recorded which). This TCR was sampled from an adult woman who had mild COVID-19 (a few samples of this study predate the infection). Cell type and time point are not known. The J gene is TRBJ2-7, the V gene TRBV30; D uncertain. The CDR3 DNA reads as TGTGCCTGGAGTGTAAGTTCGGAAGGGTCGTGGGAGCAGTACTTC. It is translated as CAWSVSSEGSWEQYF.